This T cell receptor (beta chain) was sequenced in a study of follicular helper T cells after annual influenza vaccination. Study details: Across the 2013-2014, 2014-2015 and 2015-2016 vaccination seasons, some subjects were resampled.

J gave up 4 bases and V 5 bases, and 9 bases lay outside the gene matches. CDR1 is SGHNT and CDR2 is YYREEE in the germline V gene (reference sequence). The CDR3 covers 15 residues. The count of this clone is one. The antigen remains unidentified. Profiled with immunoSEQ multiplex PCR; TCRdb holds only in-frame clones, not every one. The sample gives approximately 700 clones, around 83% of which show up once; around 4% is in the top ten. Study results and caveats: ICOS+CD38+ cTfh clonality tracked population frequency, and its change tracked circulating plasmablast change.

Time point meaning: 2015-2016 season, pre-vaccination. ICOS+CD38+ and ICOS-CD38- fractions were sorted from non-naive CD4+CXCR5+PD-1+ cells. Sequenced material: CXCR5+ CD38+ circulating T follicular helper cells from blood, taken on the day of influenza vaccination. The subset is: circulating Tfh, non-naive CD4+CXCR5+PD-1+ (ICOS+CD38+ or ICOS-CD38-). The receptor's source is an adult who received the influenza vaccine. The genes are TRBV5-4 and TRBJ2-5, with 9 bases lining up with TRBD1. CDR3 nucleotides: TGTGCCAGCAGTGAACAACCGGGACAGGGAGAGACCCAGTACTTC. It translates to CASSEQPGQGETQYF.